One and the same sample provided the 7 T cell receptor beta chains below, sequenced in a study of radiotherapy plus CTLA-4 blockade in lung cancer. Sequenced by immunoSEQ multiplex PCR; TCRdb stores in-frame clones only, minus some. The sample has roughly 66,000 clones; roughly four fifths are singletons. Source: peripheral blood, taken from a patient treated with radiotherapy plus ipilimumab. These receptors all stem from a human donor with non-small cell lung cancer who had a partial response to radiotherapy plus ipilimumab.

This chain connects TRBV5-1 to TRBJ2-7, with TRBD1 matching 8 bases. V lost 4 bases, J lost 6 bases, and 3 bases stayed unmatched. The CDR3 runs 12 residues. Germline CDR1 and CDR2: SGHRS and YFSETQ. The CDR3, as DNA: TGCGCCAGCAGCCGGACAGGGACCGAGCAGTACTTC. Translating gives CASSRTGTEQYF.

The J gene is TRBJ2-7, the V gene TRBV28, with TRBD1 matching 8 bases. Germline CDR1 and CDR2: MDHEN and SYDVKM. Losses at the gene ends were 0 bases for V and 5 bases for J; bases not matched to a gene: 9. This CDR3 is 16 amino acids long. CDR3 sequence reads: CASSLWGAGGFNEQYF. As DNA, the CDR3 is TGTGCCAGCAGTTTATGGGGGGCAGGGGGCTTCAACGAGCAGTACTTC.

Of note for this clone: This same CDR3 is encoded by further DNA sequences in the sample. The rearrangement links TRBV9 to TRBJ2-5; 12 bases align to TRBD2. After removal of 0 bases from V and 5 bases from J, the junction contained 2 bases not matched to a gene. The CDR3 loop spans 15 amino acids. Germline CDR1 is SGDLS and CDR2 is YYNGEE. The CDR3 region has the DNA TGTGCCAGCAGCGTAGCAGGGACTAGCGGGGAGACCCAGTACTTC. Its translation: CASSVAGTSGETQYF.

The chain carries TRBV5-4 and TRBJ2-1; 13 positions match TRBD2. There are 16 residues in the CDR3. Germline-derived CDR1 and CDR2 are SGHNT and YYREEE (reference sequence). V lost 4 bases, J lost 5 bases, and 6 bases stayed unmatched. CDR3 coding DNA: TGTGCCAGCAGCGCTGTAGGGACTAGCGGGAACAATGAGCAGTTCTTC. This codes for CASSAVGTSGNNEQFF.

V and J are TRBV29-1 and TRBJ2-7, with a tentative D call TRBD2 (6 bases). Germline V gene data show CDR1 as SQVTM and CDR2 as ANQGSEA. This CDR3 has 14 amino acids. Trimming took off 4 bases at V and 4 bases at J, with 17 bases between the two ends. CDR3 loop: CSVVYAGPPYEQYF. DNA for the CDR3: TGCAGCGTTGTTTACGCGGGACCGCCGTACGAGCAGTACTTC.

V and J are TRBV5-1 and TRBJ2-1; 9 bases map to TRBD2. With 1 base clipped from V and 5 bases from J, the junction kept 4 bases outside the gene matches. Germline V lookup: CDR1 SGHRS, CDR2 YFSETQ. The CDR3 contains 15 residues. The CDR3 region is CASSLRAGGDNEQFF. For the CDR3, the DNA is TGCGCCAGCAGCTTGAGGGCGGGAGGGGACAATGAGCAGTTCTTC.

The CDR3 DNA sequence: TGTGCCAGTAGCCCTGCCAGGGTGAACACTGAAGCTTTCTTT. Its protein is CASSPARVNTEAFF. The V call is TRBV19, the J call TRBJ1-1; a weak D match, TRBD1 (5 bases). Trimming removed 6 bases at V and 0 bases at J, with 11 bases between. CDR3 length: 14 amino acids. Per the germline V gene, CDR1 is LNHDA and CDR2 is SQIVND (reference sequence). The full variable domain, with the rest looked up from reference TRBV19 and TRBJ1-1, is DGGITQSPKYLFRKEGQNVTLSCEQNLNHDAMYWYRQDPGQGLRLIYYSQIVNDFQKGDIAEGYSVSREKKESFPLTVTSAQKNPTAFYLCASSPARVNTEAFFGQGTRLTVV.